This T cell receptor beta chain was sequenced during a study of blood T cell repertoires in COVID-19. As processed by the authors: Amplification from reference gene primers served as the basis for estimated nucleated cell counts. Assay: immunoSEQ multiplex PCR; the TCRdb copy retains only in-frame clones and omits some. That table furnishes V, J and clone size, whereas the DNA furnished D and trimming. The profile covers some 56,000 clones, with under 90% appearing a single time and roughly 12% taken by the ten largest. V was pared by 7 bases and J by 4 bases, with 7 bases of the junction left unmatched. This CDR3 region has 15 residues. CDR1 and CDR2 (germline): MNHEY, SMNVEV (reference sequence).

J is TRBJ2-1 and V is TRBV27; 10 positions agree with TRBD2. The material sequenced was peripheral blood. This clonotype originated in a man of 80 years or more with COVID-19, enrolled during active disease. The DNA of the CDR3 is TGTGCCAGCATCCGGACTAGCGGCCTATACAATGAGCAGTTCTTC. This sequence encodes CASIRTSGLYNEQFF.